This T cell receptor (beta chain) was found in a study of blood T cell repertoires in COVID-19. Overall study context: Spain, Italy and the United States supplied samples that represented acute and convalescent COVID-19. The analysed material was cDNA or gDNA that came from T cells, B-cell-depleted T cells, or PBMCs.

Original methodology: From reference gene primer amplification, estimates of nucleated cell counts were derived. The table came from immunoSEQ multiplex PCR; TCRdb's copy has only in-frame clones and leaves some out. V and J calls and clone size are as listed in that table; D and trimming were resolved from the DNA. The sample carries 95,000 to 150,000 clones, roughly 78% recorded once. Per the germline V gene, CDR1 is KGHSH and CDR2 is LQKENI. The CDR3 runs to 14 residues. V gave up 3 bases and J gave up 0 bases; unmatched junction bases: 0. Material: peripheral blood. This chain links TRBV18 with TRBJ2-3; 7 nucleotides align to TRBD2. The clonotype was recovered from a man aged 55 to 70 with active or convalescent COVID-19. The CDR3 DNA follows: TGTGCCAGCTCACCGGGAGGGAGCACAGATACGCAGTATTTT. Translating it yields CASSPGGSTDTQYF.